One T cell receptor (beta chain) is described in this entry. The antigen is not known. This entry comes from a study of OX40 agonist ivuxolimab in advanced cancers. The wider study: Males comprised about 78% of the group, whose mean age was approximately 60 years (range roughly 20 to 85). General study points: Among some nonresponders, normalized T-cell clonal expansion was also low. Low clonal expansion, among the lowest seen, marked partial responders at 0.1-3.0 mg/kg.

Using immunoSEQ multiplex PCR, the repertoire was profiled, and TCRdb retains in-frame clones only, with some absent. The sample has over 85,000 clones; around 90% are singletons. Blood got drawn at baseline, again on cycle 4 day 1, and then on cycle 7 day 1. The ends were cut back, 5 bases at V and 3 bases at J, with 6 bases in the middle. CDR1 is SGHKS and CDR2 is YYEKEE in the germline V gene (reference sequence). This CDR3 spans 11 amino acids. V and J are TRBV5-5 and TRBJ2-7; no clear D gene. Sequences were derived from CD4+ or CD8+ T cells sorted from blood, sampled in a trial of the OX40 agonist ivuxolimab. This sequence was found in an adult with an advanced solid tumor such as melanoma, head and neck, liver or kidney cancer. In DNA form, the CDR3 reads TGTGCCAGCAGGAACGACTACGAGCAGTACTTC. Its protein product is CASRNDYEQYF.